The following is a T cell receptor (beta chain) sequence with its context. Its specificity is unknown. This sample is drawn from a study of somatic mutations in cytotoxic T cells in rheumatoid arthritis. Across the whole study: No treatment had yet been given when patient blood (around 33 ml EDTA) was drawn, right after diagnosis.

The CDR3 loop spans 14 amino acids. Germline V gene sequence: CDR1 SGHTA, CDR2 FQGNSA. V lost 4 bases and J 5 bases, leaving 13 bases between the germline ends. Study conclusions and caveats: Each of about an eighth of the 65 patients had a largest CD8+ clone that made up more than 20% of CD8+ cells. The slightly lower representation of TRBV07 among rheumatoid arthritis patients did not undergo correction for multiple comparisons.

In the study's own analysis: The authors rarely found patient CD8+ clones larger than 1% matching published virus-specific TCRB sequences. The repertoire was sequenced with immunoSEQ multiplex PCR; TCRdb's copy has only in-frame clones and lacks some. The DNA was the basis for D and trimming; V, J and clone size are from that table. The data hold some 17,000 clones, with around four fifths observed a single time. The sample taken for sequencing was CD8+ T cells sorted from blood. The sequence derives from an adult with rheumatoid arthritis. The chain employs TRBV7-2 and TRBJ2-3; tentatively, D is TRBD2 (6 bases). The CDR3 DNA sequence: TGTGCCAGCAGCTCCAATAGCGGCGGAGATACGCAGTATTTT. It specifies CASSSNSGGDTQYF.